This TCR beta chain stems from a study of tissue T cells after allogeneic stem cell transplantation. Trimming shortened V by 4 bases and J by 3 bases, and 1 base separated the two germline ends. CDR3 size: 11 residues. CDR1 FNHDT and CDR2 SITEND come from the germline V gene (reference sequence). Time point defined: mouse harvest day 14 after allogeneic transplant. Mouse grafts combined 10^7 T-cell-depleted bone marrow cells with 10^6 splenic CD5+ T cells. This mouse GVHD model was MHC-mismatched B6 to BALB/c, profiled day 7 or 14. Regarding the study as a whole: Blood and spleen captured only part of the tissue TCR repertoire. Which tissue TCRs were alloreactive or antigen-specific was not determined. Some clones might be persisting host cells. Few T cell clones were shared across patients, but motif clusters showed tissue-specific shared signatures.

As regards this clone: Its antigen is not identified. Gene labels here are mouse ones. The observed sequence ends 1 residue before the CDR3 terminus, with the missing tail filled in from the germline J gene.

The method was immunoSEQ multiplex PCR; TCRdb's version includes in-frame clones alone and lacks a portion of them. Among roughly 7,700 clones listed, approximately 40% were seen once. The chain links TRBV19 to TRBJ1-4; D gene unclear. Specimen: skin. The receptor comes from a female BALB/c mouse given C57BL/6 T cells with graft-versus-host disease after an allogeneic hematopoietic cell transplant. CDR3 region: CASSANERLFF. The covered CDR3 bases are TGTGCCAGCAGTGCCAACGAAAGATTATTT.